This T cell receptor (beta chain) is from a study of neoadjuvant anti-PD-1 for oral cavity cancer. Study background: Before surgery, most patients got three to four biweekly 3 mg/kg nivolumab doses.

This table comes from immunoSEQ multiplex PCR, and its TCRdb copy is limited to in-frame clones, with some not included. The table lists 20,000 to 25,000 clones, around 26% of them singletons, with about 16% in the top ten. Time point noted: after neoadjuvant nivolumab, at surgical resection. V dropped 4 bases and J dropped 3; count of bases not matched to a gene: 6. Germline-derived CDR1 and CDR2 are MGHRA and YSYEKL. The CDR3 has 15 amino acids. The TCR was taken from a person between 40 and 80 years old with oral cavity squamous cell carcinoma. This sample comprised tumor tissue, obtained after nivolumab (anti-PD-1) treatment. The rearrangement joins TRBV4-1 to TRBJ2-7; 10 nucleotides align to TRBD1. CDR3 sequence (DNA): TGCGCCAGCAGCCGCGAAGGACAGGGGGGCTACGAGCAGTACTTC. Translating gives CASSREGQGGYEQYF.